The subject of this entry is one T cell receptor (beta chain). Its antigen remains unknown. The sort gate was single viable CD3+CD4+CD8-CD45RO+ cells for memory CD4+ T cells. The data originate from a study of memory CD4+ T cells and cytomegalovirus serostatus. TCRdb keeps only in-frame clones here, not all; method: immunoSEQ multiplex PCR. The sample yields some 59,000 clones, around 83% seen once. Whole-study findings and limits: Each of approximately 73 CMV-associated TCRbeta sequences occurred in one to five individuals.

The source material was memory CD4+ T cells from blood. The TCR sequence derives from an adult in good health and CMV-seronegative.

This CDR3 reads CASSLAGGPTVSKAFF. CDR3 DNA sequence: TGCGCCAGCAGCTTGGCCGGGGGGCCCACCGTTTCTAAAGCTTTCTTT. The chain couples TRBV5-1 to TRBJ1-1; tentatively, D is TRBD1 (6 bases). The V end lost 0 bases, the J end lost 9 bases, and 21 bases lay between the germline ends. The CDR3 sequence is 16 residues long. Per the germline V gene, CDR1 is SGHRS and CDR2 is YFSETQ.